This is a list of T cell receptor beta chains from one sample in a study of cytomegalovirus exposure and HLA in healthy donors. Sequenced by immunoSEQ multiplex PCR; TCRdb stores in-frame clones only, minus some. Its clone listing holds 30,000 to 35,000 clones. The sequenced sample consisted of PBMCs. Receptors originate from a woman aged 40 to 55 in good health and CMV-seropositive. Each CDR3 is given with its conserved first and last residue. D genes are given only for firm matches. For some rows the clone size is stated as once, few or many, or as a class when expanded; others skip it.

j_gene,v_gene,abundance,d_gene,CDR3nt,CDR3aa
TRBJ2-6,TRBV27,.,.,TGTGCCAGCAGTTCCCTAGGTGTCAACGTCCTGACTTTC,CASSSLGVNVLTF
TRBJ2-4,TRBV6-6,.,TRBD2,TGTGCCAGCAGCCACGGGGCTAGCGGGAGGTACATTCAGTACTTC,CASSHGASGRYIQYF
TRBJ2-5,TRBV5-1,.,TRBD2,TGCGCCAGCAGCCTGGGACTAGCGGGAACCCAAGAGACCCAGTACTTC,CASSLGLAGTQETQYF
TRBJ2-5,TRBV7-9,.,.,TGTGCCAGCAGCCCCGGGACAATTCAAGAGACCCAGTACTTC,CASSPGTIQETQYF
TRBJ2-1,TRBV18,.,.,TGTGCCAGCTCACTTAGGCCAGGGATCACCTACAATGAGCAGTTCTTC,CASSLRPGITYNEQFF
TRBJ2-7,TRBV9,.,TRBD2,TGTGCCAGCAGCGCGAGCAGCGGGAGGGCCGGGTACGAGCAGTACTTC,CASSASSGRAGYEQYF
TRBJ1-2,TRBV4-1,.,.,TGCGCCAGCAGCCCGGGGTATGGCTACACCTTC,CASSPGYGYTF
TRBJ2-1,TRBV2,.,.,TGTGCCAGCAGTGGATTCCGGGAGCAGTTCTTC,CASSGFREQFF
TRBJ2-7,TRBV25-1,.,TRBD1,TGTGCCAGCAGTGAACTTGGGACAGGGGGCTACGAGCAGTACTTC,CASSELGTGGYEQYF
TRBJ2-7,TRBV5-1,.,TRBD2,TGCGCCAGCAGCCGGACTAGCGACCTCTACGAGCAGTACTTC,CASSRTSDLYEQYF
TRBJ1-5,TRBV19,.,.,TGTGCCAGTAGTGCGGGGGGGAGATGGTACAATCAGCCCCAGCATTTT,CASSAGGRWYNQPQHF
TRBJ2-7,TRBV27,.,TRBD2,TGTGCCAGCAGTTTAAGGGGCGGGAGTGACCACGAGCAGTACTTC,CASSLRGGSDHEQYF
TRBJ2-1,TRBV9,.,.,TGTGCCAGCAGCGTAGAAGGAGCAACCGACAATGAGCAGTTCTTC,CASSVEGATDNEQFF
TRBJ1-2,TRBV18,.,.,TGTGCCAGCTCACCACCGAATTCACGACCGCAGGGCTATGGCTACACCTTC,CASSPPNSRPQGYGYTF
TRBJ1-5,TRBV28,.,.,TGTGCCAGCAGTTCCCCCGTGGAGGGTGACAATCAGCCCCAGCATTTT,CASSSPVEGDNQPQHF
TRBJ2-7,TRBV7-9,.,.,TGTGCCAGCAGCGGGACTCCGCGAAGCTACGAGCAGTACTTC,CASSGTPRSYEQYF
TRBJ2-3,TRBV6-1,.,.,TGTGCCAGCAGACACCTTGGACGGAGGGGTGATACGCAGTATTTT,CASRHLGRRGDTQYF
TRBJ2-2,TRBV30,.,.,TGTGCCTGGAGTGTACCCCGGACAGACACGGGGGAGCTGTTTTTT,CAWSVPRTDTGELFF
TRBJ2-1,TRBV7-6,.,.,TGTGCCAGCAGCTTACCGTCCGACAATGAGCAGTTCTTC,CASSLPSDNEQFF
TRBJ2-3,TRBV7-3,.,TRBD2,TGTGCCAGCAGCCTTGCGGGGGTTTCCACAGATACGCAGTATTTT,CASSLAGVSTDTQYF
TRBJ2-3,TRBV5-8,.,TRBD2,TGTGCCAGCGCCCTCCGAGGCGGGAGTCCAAATACGCAGTATTTT,CASALRGGSPNTQYF
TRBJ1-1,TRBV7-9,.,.,TGTGCCAGCAGCTTAGGACAGACCTCGAACACTGAAGCTTTCTTT,CASSLGQTSNTEAFF
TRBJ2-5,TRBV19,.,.,TGTGCCAGTAGTATTACTAGCAGCCAAGAGACCCAGTACTTC,CASSITSSQETQYF
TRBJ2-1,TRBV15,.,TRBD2,TGTGCCACCAGCAGCGTAACTAAACCCAGCGGGAGTAGAAATGAGCAGTTCTTC,CATSSVTKPSGSRNEQFF
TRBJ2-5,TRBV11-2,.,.,TGTGCCAGCAGCGGGGGCGAGACCCAGTACTTC,CASSGGETQYF
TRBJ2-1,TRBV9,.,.,TGTGCCAGCAGCGTAGGTCGAGATAAGAGCTCCTACAATGAGCAGTTCTTC,CASSVGRDKSSYNEQFF
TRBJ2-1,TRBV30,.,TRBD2,TGTGCCGGGAGTCCCCCTTTAGCGGGGTACAATGAGCAGTTCTTC,CAGSPPLAGYNEQFF
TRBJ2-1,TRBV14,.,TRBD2,TGTGCCAGCAGCCCTCGACTAGCGGGGATTGAGCAGTTCTTC,CASSPRLAGIEQFF
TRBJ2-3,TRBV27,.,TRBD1,TGTGCCAGCAGTCCAGCGGGACAGGGTAGGACAGATACGCAGTATTTT,CASSPAGQGRTDTQYF
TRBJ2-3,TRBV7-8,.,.,TGTGCCAGCAGCAAACTCAGGACTTACGCGGATACGCAGTATTTT,CASSKLRTYADTQYF
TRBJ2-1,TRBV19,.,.,TGTGCCAGTAGAGGGTGGGGGGGCATCTACAATGAGCAGTTCTTC,CASRGWGGIYNEQFF
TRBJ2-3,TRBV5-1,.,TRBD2,TGCGCCAGCAGCTTGTTGGCGGGAGGAAGCACAGATACGCAGTATTTT,CASSLLAGGSTDTQYF
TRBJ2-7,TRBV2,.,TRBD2,TGTGCCAGCAGTGAAGGGACTAGTGATACCTACGAGCAGTACTTC,CASSEGTSDTYEQYF
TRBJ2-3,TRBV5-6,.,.,TGTGCCAGCAGCTTGGTCGGGGCAGATACGCAGTATTTT,CASSLVGADTQYF
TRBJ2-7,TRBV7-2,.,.,TGTGCCAGCAGCCGAAGAGGCTACGAGCAGTACTTC,CASSRRGYEQYF
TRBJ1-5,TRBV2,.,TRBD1,TGTGCCAGCACAGGGGGTGGAAATCAGCCCCAGCATTTT,CASTGGGNQPQHF
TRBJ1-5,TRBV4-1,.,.,TGCGCCAGCAGCCAAGAAGGGAGGTGGGCCAATCAGCCCCAGCATTTT,CASSQEGRWANQPQHF
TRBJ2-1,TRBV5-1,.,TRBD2,TGCGCCAGCAGCTTGGGATCCTTAGCGGGAGGGCTGAATGAGCAGTTCTTC,CASSLGSLAGGLNEQFF
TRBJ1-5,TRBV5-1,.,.,TGCGCCAGCAGCTTGGCGGACCCGGGGCAGCCCCAGCATTTT,CASSLADPGQPQHF
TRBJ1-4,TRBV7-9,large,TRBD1,TGTGCCAGCAGCTTGGAGGGGGGACAGAAGAATGAAAAACTGTTTTTT,CASSLEGGQKNEKLFF
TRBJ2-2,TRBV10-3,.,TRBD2,TGTGCCATCAGTGGCGGGCGGGAGACCGGGGAGCTGTTTTTT,CAISGGRETGELFF
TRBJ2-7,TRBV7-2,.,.,TGTGCCAGCAGCCCTATCCCAGGGACCTACGAGCAGTACTTC,CASSPIPGTYEQYF
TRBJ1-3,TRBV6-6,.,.,TGTGCCTCCAGGGGCCCTGGAAACACCATATATTTT,CASRGPGNTIYF
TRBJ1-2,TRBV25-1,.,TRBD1,TGTGCCAGCAGTGTGACAGGGACCTACGGCTACACCTTC,CASSVTGTYGYTF
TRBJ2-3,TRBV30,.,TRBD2,TGTGCCTGGAGTCGGGGTAGCGGGAGCGCAGATACGCAGTATTTT,CAWSRGSGSADTQYF
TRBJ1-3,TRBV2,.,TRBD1,TGTGCCAGCAGTTACCGGGACAGGGGATTCGGAAACACCATATATTTT,CASSYRDRGFGNTIYF
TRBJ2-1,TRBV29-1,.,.,TGCAGCGTTGAAGATTGGGCCGACAATGAGCAGTTCTTC,CSVEDWADNEQFF
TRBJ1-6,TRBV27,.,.,TGTGCCAGCAGACTGACAGAACTTAATTCACCCCTCCACTTT,CASRLTELNSPLHF
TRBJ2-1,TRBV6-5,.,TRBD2,TGTGCCAGCAGTTTGGGACTAGGGGGTTACAATGAGCAGTTCTTC,CASSLGLGGYNEQFF
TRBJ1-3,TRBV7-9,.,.,TGTGCCAGCAGCTTAGGATCCGGGGAGACTGGAAACACCATATATTTT,CASSLGSGETGNTIYF
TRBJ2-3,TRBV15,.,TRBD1,TGTGCCACCAGCGGGGACAGGGGCCTATCTGGCACAGATACGCAGTATTTT,CATSGDRGLSGTDTQYF
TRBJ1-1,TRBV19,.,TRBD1,TGTGCCAGTAGTATACGACAGGGAAGCACTGAAGCTTTCTTT,CASSIRQGSTEAFF
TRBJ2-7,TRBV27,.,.,TGTGCCAGCAACTCCGTATCAGGGAAATACGAGCAGTACTTC,CASNSVSGKYEQYF
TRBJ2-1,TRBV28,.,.,TGTGCCAGCAGTTTCATTGGTACAGCCGCCTACAATGAGCAGTTCTTC,CASSFIGTAAYNEQFF
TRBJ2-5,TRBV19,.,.,TGTGCCAGTAGGGGGCCTGCGGAGACCCAGTACTTC,CASRGPAETQYF
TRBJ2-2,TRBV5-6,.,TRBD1,TGTGCCAGCAGCTTGATCTCATCGGGACAGGACCTCACCGGGGAGCTGTTTTTT,CASSLISSGQDLTGELFF
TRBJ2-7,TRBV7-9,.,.,TGTGCCAGCAGCCGCGGGACGGGTGAGCAGTCCTTC,CASSRGTGEQSF
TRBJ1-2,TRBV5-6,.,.,TGTGCCAGCAGCTTGCGGGTCTATACTGATGGCTACACCTTC,CASSLRVYTDGYTF
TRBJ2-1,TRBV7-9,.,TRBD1,TGTGCCAGCAGGCCTGGGACAGGGAGTACCAATGAGCAGTTCTTC,CASRPGTGSTNEQFF
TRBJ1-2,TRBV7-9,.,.,TGTGCCAGCAGCTTGCAGGGATGGAGCGTCTATGGCTACACCTTC,CASSLQGWSVYGYTF